This note documents a single TCR beta chain sequence. The source of the sample is a study of OX40 agonist ivuxolimab in advanced cancers. Looking at the study overall: Those treated in dose escalation had hepatocellular carcinoma, melanoma, renal cell cancer or head and neck cancer.

The germline V gene has CDR1 SGDLS and CDR2 YYNGEE. The V gene lost 0 bases and the J gene lost 0 bases, with 7 bases spanning the gap. This CDR3 is 15 amino acids long. Profiled with immunoSEQ multiplex PCR; TCRdb holds only in-frame clones, not every one. This table holds about 58,000 clones, around 83% found once. Autoimmune disease history or systemic immunosuppression excluded patients. The sampling schedule covered blood at baseline, cycle 4 day 1, and cycle 7 day 1. This TCR came from an adult with an advanced solid tumor such as melanoma, head and neck, liver or kidney cancer. This chain joins TRBV9 and TRBJ2-1; D is uncertain. The sequencing used CD4+ or CD8+ T cells sorted from blood, collected in a trial of the OX40 agonist ivuxolimab. The CDR3, as DNA: TGTGCCAGCAGCGTAGGTGCTCCCTCCTACAATGAGCAGTTCTTC. It codes for CASSVGAPSYNEQFF.